One T cell receptor (beta chain) is described in this entry. In the study's own analysis: Counts of nucleated cells, estimated from reference gene primer amplification, were obtained. The repertoire was sequenced with immunoSEQ multiplex PCR; TCRdb's copy has only in-frame clones and lacks some. The V and J calls and clone size come from that table; D and trimming were worked out from the DNA. The table has 100,000 to 150,000 clones, approximately 90% seen once. These data originate in a study of blood T cell repertoires in COVID-19. Study as a whole: COVID-19 samples collected from the United States, Italy and Spain covered acute and convalescent phases. Sources were T cells, B-cell-depleted T cells, or PBMCs; the material itself was cDNA or gDNA.

The sequenced material came from peripheral blood. The TCR was taken from a man between 45 and 60 years old with acute or convalescent COVID-19.

The CDR3 is CASSPFGVAVNTGELFF. The DNA for the CDR3 is TGTGCCAGCAGCCCCTTCGGAGTAGCGGTGAACACCGGGGAGCTGTTTTTT. The chain has TRBV7-6 and TRBJ2-2, with a possible D match to TRBD2 (6 bases). Trimming shortened V by 5 bases and J by 1 base, and 17 bases separated the two germline ends. The germline gives CDR1 SGHVS, CDR2 FNYEAQ. CDR3 length: 17 amino acids.